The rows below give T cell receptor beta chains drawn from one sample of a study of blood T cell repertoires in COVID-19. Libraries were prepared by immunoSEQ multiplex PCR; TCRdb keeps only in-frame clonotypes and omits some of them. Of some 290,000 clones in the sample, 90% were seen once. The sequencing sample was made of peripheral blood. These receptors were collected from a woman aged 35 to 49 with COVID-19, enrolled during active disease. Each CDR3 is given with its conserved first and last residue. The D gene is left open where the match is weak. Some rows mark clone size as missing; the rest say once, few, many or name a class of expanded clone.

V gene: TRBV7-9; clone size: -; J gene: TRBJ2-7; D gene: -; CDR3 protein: CASSLGQTIYEQYF
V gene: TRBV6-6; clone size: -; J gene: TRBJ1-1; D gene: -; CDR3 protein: CASTEPIGQGNTEAFF
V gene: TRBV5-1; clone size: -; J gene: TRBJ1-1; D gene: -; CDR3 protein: CASSVEVNTEAFF
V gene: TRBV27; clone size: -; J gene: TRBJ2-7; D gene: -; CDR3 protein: CASSLSIRGGYEQYF
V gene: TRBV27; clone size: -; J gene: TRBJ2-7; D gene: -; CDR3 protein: CASSLSGGGSFSYEQYF
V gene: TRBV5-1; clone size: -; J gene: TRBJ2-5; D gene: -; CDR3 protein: CASSIIREPQETQYF
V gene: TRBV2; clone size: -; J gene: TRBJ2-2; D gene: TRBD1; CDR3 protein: CASIYDRGPTGELFF
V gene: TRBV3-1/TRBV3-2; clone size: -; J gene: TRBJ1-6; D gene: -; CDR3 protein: CASSQANSPLHF
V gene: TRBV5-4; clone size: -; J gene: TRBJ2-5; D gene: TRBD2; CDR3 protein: CASSFLAGGQETQYF
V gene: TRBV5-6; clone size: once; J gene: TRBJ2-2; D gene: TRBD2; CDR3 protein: CASSFGGSTGELFF
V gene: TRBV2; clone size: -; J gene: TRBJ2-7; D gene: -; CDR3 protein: CASSEQGSSYEQYF
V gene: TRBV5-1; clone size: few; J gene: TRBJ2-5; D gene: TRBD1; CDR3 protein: CASSLAGGETQYF
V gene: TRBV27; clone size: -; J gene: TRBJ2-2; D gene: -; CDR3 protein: CASSLSPTGYGELFF
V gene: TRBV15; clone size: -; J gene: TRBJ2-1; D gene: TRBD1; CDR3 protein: CATSRNPQGPQFF